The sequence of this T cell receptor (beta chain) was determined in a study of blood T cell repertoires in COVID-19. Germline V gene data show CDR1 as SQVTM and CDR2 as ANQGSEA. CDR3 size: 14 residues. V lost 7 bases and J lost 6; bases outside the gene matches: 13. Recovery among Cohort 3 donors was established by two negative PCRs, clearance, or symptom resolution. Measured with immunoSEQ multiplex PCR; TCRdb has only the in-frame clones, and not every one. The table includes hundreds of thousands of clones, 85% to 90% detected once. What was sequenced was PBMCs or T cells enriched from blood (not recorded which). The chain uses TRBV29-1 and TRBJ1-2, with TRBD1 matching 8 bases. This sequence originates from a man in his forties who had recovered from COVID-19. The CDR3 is CSAEGQGAIDGYTF. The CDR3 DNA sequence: TGCAGCGCAGAGGGTCAGGGGGCTATCGATGGCTACACCTTC.